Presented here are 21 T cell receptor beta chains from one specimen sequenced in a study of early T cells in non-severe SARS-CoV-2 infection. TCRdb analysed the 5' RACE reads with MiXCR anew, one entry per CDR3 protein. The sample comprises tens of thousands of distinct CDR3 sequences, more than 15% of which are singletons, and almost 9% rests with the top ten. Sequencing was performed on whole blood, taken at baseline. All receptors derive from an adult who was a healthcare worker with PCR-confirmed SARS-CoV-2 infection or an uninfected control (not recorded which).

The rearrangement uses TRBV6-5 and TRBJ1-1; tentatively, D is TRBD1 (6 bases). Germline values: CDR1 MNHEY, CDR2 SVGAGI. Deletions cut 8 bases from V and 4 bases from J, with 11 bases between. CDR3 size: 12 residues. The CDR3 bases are TGTGCCAGCCGCAGGGGCAGCACTGAAGCTTTCTTT. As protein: CASRRGSTEAFF.

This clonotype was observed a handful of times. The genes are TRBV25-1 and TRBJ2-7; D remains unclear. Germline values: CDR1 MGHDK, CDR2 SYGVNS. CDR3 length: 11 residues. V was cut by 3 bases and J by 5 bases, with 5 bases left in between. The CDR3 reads CASSDLDEQYF. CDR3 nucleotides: TGTGCCAGCAGTGATTTGGACGAGCAGTACTTC.

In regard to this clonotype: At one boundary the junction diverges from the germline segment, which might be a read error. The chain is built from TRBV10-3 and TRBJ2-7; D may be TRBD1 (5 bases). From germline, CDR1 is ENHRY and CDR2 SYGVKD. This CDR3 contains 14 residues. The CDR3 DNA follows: TGTGCCACCAGTGAGTCCATAGGGGCCGGGGAGCAGTACTTC. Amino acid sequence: CATSESIGAGEQYF.

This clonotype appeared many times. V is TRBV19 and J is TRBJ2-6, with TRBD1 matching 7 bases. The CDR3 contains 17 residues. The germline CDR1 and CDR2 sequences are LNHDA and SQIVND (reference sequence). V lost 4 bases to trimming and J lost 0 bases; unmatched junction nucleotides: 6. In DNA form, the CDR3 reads TGTGCCAGTAGTAGTAGACAGGGACCCTCTGGGGCCAACGTCCTGACTTTC. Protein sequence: CASSSRQGPSGANVLTF.

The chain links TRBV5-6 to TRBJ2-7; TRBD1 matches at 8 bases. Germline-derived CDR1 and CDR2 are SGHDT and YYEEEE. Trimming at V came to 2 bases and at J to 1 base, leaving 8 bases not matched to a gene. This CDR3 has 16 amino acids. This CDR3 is CASSFYSGGPSYEQYF. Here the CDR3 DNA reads TGTGCCAGCAGCTTCTATTCAGGGGGCCCGTCCTACGAGCAGTACTTC.

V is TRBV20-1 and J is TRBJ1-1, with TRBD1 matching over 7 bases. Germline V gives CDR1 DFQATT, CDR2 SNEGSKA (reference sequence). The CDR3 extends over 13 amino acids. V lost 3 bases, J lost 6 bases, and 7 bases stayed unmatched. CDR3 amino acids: CSASVTGRPEAFF. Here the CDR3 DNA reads TGCAGTGCTAGTGTGACAGGGCGGCCTGAAGCTTTCTTT.

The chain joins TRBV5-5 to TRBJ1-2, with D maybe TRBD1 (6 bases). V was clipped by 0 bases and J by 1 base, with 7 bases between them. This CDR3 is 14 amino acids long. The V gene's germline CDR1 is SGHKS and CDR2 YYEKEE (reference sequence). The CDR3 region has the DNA TGTGCCAGCAGCTTGGGACAGGATAACTATGGCTACACCTTC. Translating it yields CASSLGQDNYGYTF.

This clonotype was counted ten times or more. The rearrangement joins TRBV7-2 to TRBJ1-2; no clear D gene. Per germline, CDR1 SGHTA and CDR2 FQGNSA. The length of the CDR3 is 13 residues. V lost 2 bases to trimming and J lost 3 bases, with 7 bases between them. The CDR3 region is CASSLTDDYGYTF. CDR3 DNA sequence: TGTGCCAGCAGCTTAACGGACGACTATGGCTACACCTTC. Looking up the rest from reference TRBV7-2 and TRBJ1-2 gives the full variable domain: GAGVSQSPSNKVTEKGKDVELRCDPISGHTALYWYRQSLGQGLEFLIYFQGNSAPDKSGLPSDRFSAERTGGSVSTLTIQRTQQEDSAVYLCASSLTDDYGYTFGSGTRLTVV.

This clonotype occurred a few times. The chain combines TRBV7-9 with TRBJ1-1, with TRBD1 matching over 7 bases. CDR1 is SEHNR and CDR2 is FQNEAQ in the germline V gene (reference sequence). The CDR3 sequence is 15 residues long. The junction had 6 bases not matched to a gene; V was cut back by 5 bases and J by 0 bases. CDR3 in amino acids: CASSNPGTVNTEAFF. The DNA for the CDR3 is TGTGCCAGCAGCAATCCCGGGACAGTGAACACTGAAGCTTTCTTT.

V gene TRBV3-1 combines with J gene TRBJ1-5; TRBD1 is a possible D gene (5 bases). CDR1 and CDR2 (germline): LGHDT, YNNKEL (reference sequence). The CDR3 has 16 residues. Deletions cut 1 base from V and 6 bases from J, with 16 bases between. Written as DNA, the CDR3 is TGTGCCAGCAGCCAAGGCATAGGGGCGCCGGGTCAGCCCCAGCATTTT. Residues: CASSQGIGAPGQPQHF.

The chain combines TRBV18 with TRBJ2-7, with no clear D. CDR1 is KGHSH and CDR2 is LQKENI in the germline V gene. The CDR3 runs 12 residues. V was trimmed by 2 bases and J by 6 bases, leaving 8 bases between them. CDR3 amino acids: CASSPKEGEQYF. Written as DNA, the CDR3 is TGTGCCAGCTCACCAAAAGAAGGCGAGCAGTACTTC.

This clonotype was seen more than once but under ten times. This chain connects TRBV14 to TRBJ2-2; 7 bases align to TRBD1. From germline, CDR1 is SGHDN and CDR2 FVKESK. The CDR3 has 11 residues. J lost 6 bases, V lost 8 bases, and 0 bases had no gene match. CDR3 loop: CASGQAGELFF. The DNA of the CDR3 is TGTGCCAGCGGACAGGCCGGGGAGCTGTTTTTT.

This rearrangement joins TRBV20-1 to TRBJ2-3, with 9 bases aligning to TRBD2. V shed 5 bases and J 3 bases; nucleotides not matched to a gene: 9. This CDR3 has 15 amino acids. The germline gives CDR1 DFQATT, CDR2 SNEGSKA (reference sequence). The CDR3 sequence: CSALISGSWTDTQYF. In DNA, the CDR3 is TGCAGTGCTCTGATTAGCGGGAGCTGGACAGATACGCAGTATTTT.

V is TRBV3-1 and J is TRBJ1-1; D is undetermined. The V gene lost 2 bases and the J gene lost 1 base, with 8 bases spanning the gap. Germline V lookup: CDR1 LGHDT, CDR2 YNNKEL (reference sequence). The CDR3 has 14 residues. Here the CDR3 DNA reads TGTGCCAGCAGCCAAAAAGGACGGAACACTGAAGCTTTCTTT. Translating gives CASSQKGRNTEAFF.

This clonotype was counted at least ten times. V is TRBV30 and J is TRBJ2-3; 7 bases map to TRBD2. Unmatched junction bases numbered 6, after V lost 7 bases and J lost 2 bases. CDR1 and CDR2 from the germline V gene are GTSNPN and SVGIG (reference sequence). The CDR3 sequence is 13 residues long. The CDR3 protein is CAFAGVPTDTQYF. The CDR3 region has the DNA TGTGCCTTCGCGGGGGTTCCCACAGATACGCAGTATTTT.

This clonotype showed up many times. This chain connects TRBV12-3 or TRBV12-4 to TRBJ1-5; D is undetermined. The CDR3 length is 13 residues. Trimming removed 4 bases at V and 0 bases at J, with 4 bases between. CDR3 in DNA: TGTGCCAGCAGTTCATATAGCAATCAGCCCCAGCATTTT. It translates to CASSSYSNQPQHF.

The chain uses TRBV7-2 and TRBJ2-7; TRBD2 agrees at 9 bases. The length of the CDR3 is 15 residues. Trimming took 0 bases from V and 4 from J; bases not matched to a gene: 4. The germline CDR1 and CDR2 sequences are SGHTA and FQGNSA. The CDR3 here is CASSLALAGKYEQYF. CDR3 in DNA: TGTGCCAGCAGCTTAGCGCTAGCGGGGAAATACGAGCAGTACTTC.

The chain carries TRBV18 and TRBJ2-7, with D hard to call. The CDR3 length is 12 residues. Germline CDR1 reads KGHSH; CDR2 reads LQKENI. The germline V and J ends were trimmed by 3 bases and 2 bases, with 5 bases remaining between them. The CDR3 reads CASSPSAYEQYF. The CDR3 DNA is TGTGCCAGCTCACCTTCGGCCTACGAGCAGTACTTC.

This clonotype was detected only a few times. CDR3 loop: CSVGTDTQYF. In DNA, the CDR3 is TGCAGCGTTGGCACAGATACGCAGTATTTT. V and J are TRBV29-1 and TRBJ2-3; D remains ambiguous. This CDR3 comprises 10 residues. Trimming took off 4 bases at V and 1 base at J, with 0 bases between the two ends. The germline gives CDR1 SQVTM, CDR2 ANQGSEA.

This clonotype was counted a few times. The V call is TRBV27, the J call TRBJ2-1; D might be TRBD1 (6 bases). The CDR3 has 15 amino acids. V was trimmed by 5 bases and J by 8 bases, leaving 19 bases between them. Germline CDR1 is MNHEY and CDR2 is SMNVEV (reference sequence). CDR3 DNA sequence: TGTGCCAGCAGTGGACCCGGCACAGGGAGACATGAGCAGTTCTTC. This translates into CASSGPGTGRHEQFF.

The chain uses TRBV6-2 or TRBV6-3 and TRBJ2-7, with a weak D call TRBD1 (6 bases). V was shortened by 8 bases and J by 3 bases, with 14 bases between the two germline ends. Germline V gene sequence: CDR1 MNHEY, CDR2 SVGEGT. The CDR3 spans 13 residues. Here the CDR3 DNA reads TGTGCCAGCCATGAACAGGGCCACTACGAGCAGTACTTC. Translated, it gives CASHEQGHYEQYF.